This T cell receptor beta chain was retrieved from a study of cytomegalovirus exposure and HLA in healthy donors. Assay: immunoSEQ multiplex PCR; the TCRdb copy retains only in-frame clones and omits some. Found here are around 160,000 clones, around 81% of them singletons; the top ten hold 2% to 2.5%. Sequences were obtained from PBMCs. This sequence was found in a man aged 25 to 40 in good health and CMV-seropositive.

CDR3 loop: CASSQGGEHTEAFF. CDR3 coding DNA: TGCGCCAGCAGCCAGGGAGGGGAGCACACTGAAGCTTTCTTT. This chain joins TRBV4-1 and TRBJ1-1; D possibly corresponds to TRBD1 (5 bases). This CDR3 contains 14 residues. Germline V gives CDR1 MGHRA, CDR2 YSYEKL. Trimming cost V 3 bases and J 3 bases, with 11 bases left between them.